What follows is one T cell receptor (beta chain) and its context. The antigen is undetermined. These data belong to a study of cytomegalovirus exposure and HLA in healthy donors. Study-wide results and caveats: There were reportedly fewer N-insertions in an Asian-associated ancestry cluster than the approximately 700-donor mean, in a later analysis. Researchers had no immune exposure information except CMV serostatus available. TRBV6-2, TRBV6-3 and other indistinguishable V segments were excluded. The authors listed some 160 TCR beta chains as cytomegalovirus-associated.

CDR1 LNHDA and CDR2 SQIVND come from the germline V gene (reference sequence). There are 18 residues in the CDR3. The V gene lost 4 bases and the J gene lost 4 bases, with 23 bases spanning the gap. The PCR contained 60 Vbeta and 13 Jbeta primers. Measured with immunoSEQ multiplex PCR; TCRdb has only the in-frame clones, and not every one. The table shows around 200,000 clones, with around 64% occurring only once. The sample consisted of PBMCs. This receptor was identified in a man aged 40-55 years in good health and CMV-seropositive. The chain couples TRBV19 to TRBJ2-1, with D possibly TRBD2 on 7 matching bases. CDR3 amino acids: CASSRGPRHGGLYNEQFF. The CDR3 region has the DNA TGTGCCAGTAGTAGGGGACCTCGGCACGGGGGGCTTTACAATGAGCAGTTCTTC. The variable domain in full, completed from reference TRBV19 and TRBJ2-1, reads DGGITQSPKYLFRKEGQNVTLSCEQNLNHDAMYWYRQDPGQGLRLIYYSQIVNDFQKGDIAEGYSVSREKKESFPLTVTSAQKNPTAFYLCASSRGPRHGGLYNEQFFGPGTRLTVL.